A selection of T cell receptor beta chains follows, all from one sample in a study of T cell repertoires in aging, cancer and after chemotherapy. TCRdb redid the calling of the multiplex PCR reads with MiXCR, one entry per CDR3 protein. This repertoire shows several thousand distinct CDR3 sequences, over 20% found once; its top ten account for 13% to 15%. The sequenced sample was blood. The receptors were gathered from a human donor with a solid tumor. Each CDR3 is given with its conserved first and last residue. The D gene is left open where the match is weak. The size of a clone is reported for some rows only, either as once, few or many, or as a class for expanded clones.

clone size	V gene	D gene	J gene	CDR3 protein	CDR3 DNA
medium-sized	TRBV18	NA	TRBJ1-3	CASSPESSSGNTIYF	TGTGCCAGCTCACCAGAGTCTAGCTCTGGAAACACCATATATTTT
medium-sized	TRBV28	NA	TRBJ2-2	CASTSTGRKAGELFF	TGTGCCAGCACCTCGACAGGGAGGAAAGCCGGGGAGCTGTTTTTT
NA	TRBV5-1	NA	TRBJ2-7	CASSWDGGYEQYF	TGCGCCAGCAGCTGGGACGGAGGCTACGAGCAGTACTTC
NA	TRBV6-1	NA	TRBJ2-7	CASSEGGVLYEQYF	TGTGCCAGCAGTGAAGGAGGCGTACTCTACGAGCAGTACTTC
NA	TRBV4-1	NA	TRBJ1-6	CASSQEPYNSPLHF	TGCGCCAGCAGCCAAGAACCCTACAATTCACCCCTCCACTTT
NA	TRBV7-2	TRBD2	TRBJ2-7	CASSLVSGSFLNEQYF	TGTGCCAGCAGCTTAGTTAGCGGGAGTTTTCTGAACGAGCAGTACTTC
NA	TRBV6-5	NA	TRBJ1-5	CASQRDTYQPQHF	TGTGCCAGCCAAAGGGACACCTATCAGCCCCAGCATTTT
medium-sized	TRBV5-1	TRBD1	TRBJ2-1	CASREGQGDNEQFF	TGCGCCAGCAGAGAGGGACAGGGGGACAATGAGCAGTTCTTC
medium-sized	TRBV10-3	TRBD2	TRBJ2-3	CAISYTGTSGSTSTDTQYF	TGTGCCATCAGTTACACCGGGACTAGCGGGTCGACTAGCACAGATACGCAGTATTTT
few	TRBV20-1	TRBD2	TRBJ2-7	CSAGGLAVYEQYF	TGCAGTGCCGGGGGACTAGCAGTCTACGAGCAGTACTTC
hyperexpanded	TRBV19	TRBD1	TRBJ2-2	CASSIGTVGNAGELFF	TGTGCCAGTAGTATCGGGACAGTCGGTAATGCCGGGGAGCTGTTTTTT
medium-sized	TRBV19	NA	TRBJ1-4	CASSITGINEKLFF	TGTGCCAGTAGCATTACAGGAATTAATGAAAAACTGTTTTTT
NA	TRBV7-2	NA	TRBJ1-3	CASSLTLYSGNTIYF	TGTGCCAGCAGCCTCACCTTGTACTCTGGAAACACCATATATTTT
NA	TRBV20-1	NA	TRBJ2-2	CSARSPLGNTGELFF	TGCAGTGCTAGATCACCCCTCGGCAACACCGGGGAGCTGTTTTTT
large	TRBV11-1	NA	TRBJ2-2	CASSFDTGELFF	TGTGCCAGCAGCTTCGACACCGGGGAGCTGTTTTTT
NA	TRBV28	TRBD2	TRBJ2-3	CASTFPLSRGGTDTQYF	TGTGCCAGCACCTTCCCCCTTAGCCGGGGGGGCACAGATACGCAGTATTTT
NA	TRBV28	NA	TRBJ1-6	CASSPPDKFSPLHF	TGTGCCAGCAGTCCTCCGGACAAGTTTTCACCCCTCCACTTT
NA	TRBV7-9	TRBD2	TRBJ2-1	CASSLETSGSADNEQFF	TGTGCCAGCAGCTTAGAGACTAGCGGGAGTGCGGACAATGAGCAGTTCTTC
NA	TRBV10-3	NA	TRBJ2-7	CAITASGGTLRYEQYF	TGTGCCATCACAGCAAGCGGAGGAACCCTCCGGTACGAGCAGTACTTC
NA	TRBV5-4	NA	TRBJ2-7	CASSLEGSEQYF	TGTGCCAGCAGCTTGGAGGGTAGCGAGCAGTACTTC
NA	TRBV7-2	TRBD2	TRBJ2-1	CASSPGLAAEKQFF	TGTGCCAGCAGCCCGGGACTAGCGGCTGAGAAGCAGTTCTTC
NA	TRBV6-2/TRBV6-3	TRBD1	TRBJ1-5	CASSYRETGWRNQPQHF	TGTGCCAGCAGTTACAGGGAGACAGGGTGGCGCAATCAGCCCCAGCATTTT
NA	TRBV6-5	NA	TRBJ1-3	CASSYSRRNTIYF	TGTGCCAGCAGTTACTCCCGCAGAAACACCATATATTTT
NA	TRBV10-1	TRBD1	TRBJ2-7	CASSVGTGGERQYF	TGCGCCAGCAGTGTCGGGACAGGGGGCGAGAGGCAGTACTTC
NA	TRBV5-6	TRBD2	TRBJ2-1	CASSWGGAGGYNEQFF	TGTGCCAGCAGCTGGGGGGGGGCGGGGGGCTACAATGAGCAGTTCTTC
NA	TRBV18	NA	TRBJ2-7	CASSAVPYSYEQYF	TGTGCCAGCTCAGCCGTTCCTTACTCCTACGAGCAGTACTTC
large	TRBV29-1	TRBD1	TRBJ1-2	CSVENLDRAGYTF	TGCAGCGTCGAAAACCTTGACAGGGCTGGCTACACCTTC
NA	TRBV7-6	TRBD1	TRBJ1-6	CASSFTGGESPLHF	TGTGCCAGCAGCTTTACAGGGGGCGAGTCACCCCTCCACTTT
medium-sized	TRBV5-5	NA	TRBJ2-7	CASSHRDHSYEQYF	TGTGCCAGCAGCCACCGGGACCACTCCTACGAGCAGTACTTC
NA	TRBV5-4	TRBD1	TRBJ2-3	CASSPYPDRGVTDTQYF	TGTGCCAGCAGCCCTTACCCTGACAGGGGTGTAACAGATACGCAGTATTTT
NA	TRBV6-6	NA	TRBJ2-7	CASSGPSVGSTYEQYF	TGTGCCAGCAGTGGACCTTCCGTGGGTTCCACCTACGAGCAGTACTTC
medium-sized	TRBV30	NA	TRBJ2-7	CAWSGGDEQYF	TGTGCCTGGAGTGGAGGGGACGAGCAGTACTTC
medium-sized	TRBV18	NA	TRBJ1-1	CASSTSGADTEAFF	TGTGCCAGCTCTACCTCAGGGGCGGACACTGAAGCTTTCTTT
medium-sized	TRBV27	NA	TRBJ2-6	CASSSLSSGANVLTF	TGTGCCAGCAGTTCTCTAAGCTCTGGGGCCAACGTCCTGACTTTC
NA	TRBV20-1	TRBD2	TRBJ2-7	CSATGTSRQQYF	TGCAGTGCTACCGGGACTAGCAGGCAGCAGTACTTC
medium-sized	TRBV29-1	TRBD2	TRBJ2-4	CSGSGSGAKNIQYF	TGCAGCGGCAGCGGGAGTGGAGCCAAAAACATTCAGTACTTC
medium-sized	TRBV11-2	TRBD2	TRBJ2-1	CASGTSGYNEQFF	TGTGCCAGCGGGACTAGCGGATACAATGAGCAGTTCTTC
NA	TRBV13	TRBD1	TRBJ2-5	CASSQGRGGFETQYF	TGCGCCAGCAGCCAAGGTCGAGGGGGCTTCGAGACCCAGTACTTC
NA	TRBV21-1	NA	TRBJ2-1	CASSKGSSYNEQFF	TGTGCCAGCAGCAAAGGGAGCTCCTACAATGAGCAGTTCTTC
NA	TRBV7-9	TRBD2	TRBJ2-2	CASSSQAGATTGELFF	TGTGCCAGCAGCTCCCAAGCGGGAGCCACCACCGGGGAGCTGTTTTTT
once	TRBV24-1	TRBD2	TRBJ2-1	CATSDHRLAGTINKQFF	TGTGCCACCAGTGATCATAGACTAGCGGGGACGATTAATAAGCAGTTCTTC
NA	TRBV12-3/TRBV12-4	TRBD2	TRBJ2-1	CASRSAGTSLEEQFF	TGTGCCAGCAGATCCGCTGGGACTAGTCTGGAGGAGCAGTTCTTC
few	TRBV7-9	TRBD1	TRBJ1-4	CASSPRTGINEKLFF	TGTGCCAGCAGCCCGAGGACAGGAATTAATGAAAAACTGTTTTTT
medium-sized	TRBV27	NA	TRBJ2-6	CASARRDLISGANVLTF	TGTGCCAGCGCGAGACGGGACCTTATCTCTGGGGCCAACGTCCTGACTTTC
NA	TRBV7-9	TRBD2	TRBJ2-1	CASRPTLGTSGRNEQFF	TGTGCCAGCAGGCCGACCCTCGGGACTAGCGGGAGAAATGAGCAGTTCTTC
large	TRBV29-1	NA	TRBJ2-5	CSVVGDAGNGWETQYF	TGCAGCGTAGTCGGGGACGCTGGGAACGGGTGGGAGACCCAGTACTTC
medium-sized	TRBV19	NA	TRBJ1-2	CASSRDGGPYGYTF	TGTGCCAGTAGTCGGGACGGCGGCCCGTATGGCTACACCTTC